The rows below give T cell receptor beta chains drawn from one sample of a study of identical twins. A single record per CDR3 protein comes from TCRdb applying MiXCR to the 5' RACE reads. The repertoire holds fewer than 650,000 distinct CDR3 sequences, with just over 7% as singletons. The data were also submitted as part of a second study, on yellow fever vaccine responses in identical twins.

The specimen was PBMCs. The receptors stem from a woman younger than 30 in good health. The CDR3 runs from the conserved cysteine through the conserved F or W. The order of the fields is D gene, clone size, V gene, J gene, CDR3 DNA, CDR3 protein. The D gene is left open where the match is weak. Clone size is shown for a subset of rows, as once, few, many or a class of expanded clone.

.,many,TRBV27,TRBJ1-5,TGTGCCAGCAGCGGGACCGCGGACAATCAGCCCCAGCATTTT,CASSGTADNQPQHF
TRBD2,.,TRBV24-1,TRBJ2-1,TGTGCCACCAGGTCTAGCGGGAGGTTTGGTTCGCAGTTCTTC,CATRSSGRFGSQFF
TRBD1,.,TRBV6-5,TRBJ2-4,TGTGCCAGCAGTTACTCGATTGGGACAGGAAAAAACATTCAGTACTTC,CASSYSIGTGKNIQYF
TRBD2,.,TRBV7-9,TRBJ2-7,TGTGCCAGCAGCTATACTAGCGGGAGCTCCTACGAGCAGTACTTC,CASSYTSGSSYEQYF
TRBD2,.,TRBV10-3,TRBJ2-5,TGTGCCATCAAAGGCGGGAGGAACCAAGAGACCCTGTACTTC,CAIKGGRNQETLYF
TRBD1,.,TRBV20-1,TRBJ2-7,TGCAGTGCCAAAGACAGGGGGCGCACCTACGAGCAGTACTTC,CSAKDRGRTYEQYF
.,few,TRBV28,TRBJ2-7,TGTGCCAGCAGTCCCGGTAGGGCGGGCACCTACGAGCAGTACTTC,CASSPGRAGTYEQYF
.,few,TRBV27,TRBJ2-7,TGTGCCAGCAGTTCGGGAGCCGGCGCCTACGAGCAGTACTTC,CASSSGAGAYEQYF
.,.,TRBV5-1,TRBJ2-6,TGCGCCAGCAGCTTGGACAGCCGCTCTGGGGCCAACGTCCTGACTTTC,CASSLDSRSGANVLTF
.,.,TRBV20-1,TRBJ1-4,TGCAGTGCTAGGGATGGCGAAAAACTGTTTTTT,CSARDGEKLFF
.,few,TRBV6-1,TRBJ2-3,TGTGCCAGCCACCGGGGCACAGATACGCAGTATTTT,CASHRGTDTQYF
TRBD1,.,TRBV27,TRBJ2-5,TGTACCTGCTGTTTATCGAGAGGGACAGGGTGGGGACAAGAGACCCAGTACTTC,CTCCLSRGTGWGQETQYF
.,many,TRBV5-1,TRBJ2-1,TGCGCCAGCAGCCGGGCGCCTGAACTCTACAATGAGCAGTTCTTC,CASSRAPELYNEQFF
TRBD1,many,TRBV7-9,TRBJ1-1,TGTGCCAGCATAGTAGGGGGCGAGAACACTGAAGCTTTCTTT,CASIVGGENTEAFF
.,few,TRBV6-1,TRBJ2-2,TGTGCCAGCAGCCCACGACAGATCTCAGGCGGGGAGCTGTTTTTT,CASSPRQISGGELFF
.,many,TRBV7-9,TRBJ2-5,TGTGCCAGCAGCTTGAGTGGGGGACAAGAGACCCAGTACTTC,CASSLSGGQETQYF
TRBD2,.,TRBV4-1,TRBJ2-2,TGCGCCAGCAGCCAAGCTAGCGGGAGCACCGGGGAGCTGTTTTTT,CASSQASGSTGELFF
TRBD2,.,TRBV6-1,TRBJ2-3,TGTGCCAGCAGTCTCGTAGCGGGGTCTAGGACAGATACGCAGTATTTT,CASSLVAGSRTDTQYF
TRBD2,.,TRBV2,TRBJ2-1,TGTGCCAGCAGCGAAAAGCGGGAATTCCATGAGCAGTTCTTC,CASSEKREFHEQFF
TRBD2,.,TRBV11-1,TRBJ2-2,TGTGCCAGCAGCAGGAGGACTAGCGGGAGCGTCGTGGGCACCGGGGAGCTGTTTTTT,CASSRRTSGSVVGTGELFF
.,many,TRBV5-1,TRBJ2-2,TGCGCCAGCAGCCCGAGAGGGCGCGCGAACACCGGGGAGCTGTTTTTT,CASSPRGRANTGELFF
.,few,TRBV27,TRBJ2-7,TGTGCCAGCAGTTCAGTTGGCAGAGACTACGAGCAGTACTTC,CASSSVGRDYEQYF
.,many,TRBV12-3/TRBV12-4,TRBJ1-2,TGTGCCAGCAGTTTCGGACAGTACTATGGCTACACCTTC,CASSFGQYYGYTF
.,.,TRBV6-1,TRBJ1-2,TGTGCCAGCATGAGGGAGGTGGGGGGTGGCTACACCTTC,CASMREVGGGYTF
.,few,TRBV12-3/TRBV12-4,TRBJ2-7,TGTGCCAGCAGTTTGTTACTCGGGGCTACGTACGAGCAGTACTTC,CASSLLLGATYEQYF
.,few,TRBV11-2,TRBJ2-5,TGTGCCAGCAGCCCGGGGGTGGGGACCCAGTACTTC,CASSPGVGTQYF
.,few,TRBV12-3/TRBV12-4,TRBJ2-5,TGTGCCACCTCGCACACGGGGCCGCAAGAGACCCAGTACTTC,CATSHTGPQETQYF
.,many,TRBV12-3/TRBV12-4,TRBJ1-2,TGTGCCAGCTCTTCCCACAGCAGGTACTATGGCTACACCTTC,CASSSHSRYYGYTF
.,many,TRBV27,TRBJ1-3,TGTGCCAGCAGTCCCCTAGACGCGGGAAACACCATATATTTT,CASSPLDAGNTIYF
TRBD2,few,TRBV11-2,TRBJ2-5,TGTGCCAGCAGCTCACCTCTTTGGGGCCCTAGCGGCCAAGAGACCCAGTACTTC,CASSSPLWGPSGQETQYF
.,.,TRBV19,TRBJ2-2,TGTGCCAGTCGGGCCCTGGGGGAGCTGTTTTTT,CASRALGELFF
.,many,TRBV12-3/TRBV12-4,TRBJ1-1,TGTGCCAGCAGTTACCCCCCAGTCCTGCCTTCAGGAGCTTTCTTT,CASSYPPVLPSGAFF
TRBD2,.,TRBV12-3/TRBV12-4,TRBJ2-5,TGTGCCAGCAGCCACGGGACTAGCGGGAGGTTCCTAGGAGAGACCCAGTACTTC,CASSHGTSGRFLGETQYF
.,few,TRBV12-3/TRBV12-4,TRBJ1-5,TGTGCCAGCAGTTTAGGCACAGGGACTCAGCCCCAGCATTTT,CASSLGTGTQPQHF
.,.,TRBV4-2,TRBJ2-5,TGTGCCAGCAGCCGCGACAGGCGAGGGGAAGAGACCCAGTACTTC,CASSRDRRGEETQYF
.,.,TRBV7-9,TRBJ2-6,TGTGCCAGCAGCTTAGCGGTAACTGGGGCCAACGTCCTGACTTTC,CASSLAVTGANVLTF
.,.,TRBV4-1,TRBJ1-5,TGCGCCAGCAGCCAACGGTCAGGGGATCAGCCCCAGCATTTT,CASSQRSGDQPQHF
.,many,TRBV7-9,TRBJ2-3,TGTGCCAGCAGCTCCAGGGAAAGCACAGATACGCAGTATTTT,CASSSRESTDTQYF
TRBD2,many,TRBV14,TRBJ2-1,TGTGCCAGCAGCCCGACGGCTCTAGCGGGAGCATTCTACAATGAGCAGTTCTTC,CASSPTALAGAFYNEQFF
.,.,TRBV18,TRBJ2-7,TGTGCCAGCTCACGGATGTTACAGGAACAGTACTTC,CASSRMLQEQYF
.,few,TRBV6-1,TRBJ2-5,TGTGCCAGCGGGGCCACAGTGTCGGGGACCCAGTACTTC,CASGATVSGTQYF